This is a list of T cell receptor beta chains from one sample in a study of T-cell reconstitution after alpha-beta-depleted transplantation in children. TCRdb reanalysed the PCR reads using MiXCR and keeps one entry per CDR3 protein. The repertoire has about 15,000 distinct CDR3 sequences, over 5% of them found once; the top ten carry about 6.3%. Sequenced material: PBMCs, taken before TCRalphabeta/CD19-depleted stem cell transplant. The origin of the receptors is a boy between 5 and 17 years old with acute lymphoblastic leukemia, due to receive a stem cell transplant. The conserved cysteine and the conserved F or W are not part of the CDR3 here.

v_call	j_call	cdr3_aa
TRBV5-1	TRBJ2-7	ASSSGTSDAYEQY
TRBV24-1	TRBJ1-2	ATNGFPNYGYT
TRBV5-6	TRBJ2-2	ASSYGLAGAFSGELF
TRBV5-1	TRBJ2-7	ASSLEGSSYEQY
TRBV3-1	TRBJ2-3	ASSQTTSGGPSTDTQY
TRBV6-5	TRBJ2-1	ASSYSTVYNEQF
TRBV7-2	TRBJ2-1	ASSSSGAPYNEQF
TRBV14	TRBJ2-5	ASSPPRAPRQTQY
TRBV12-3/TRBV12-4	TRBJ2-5	ASNRRASARTQY
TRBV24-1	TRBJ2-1	ATSDSAVREQF
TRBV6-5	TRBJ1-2	ASTPDWADGGYT